This paragraph reports one T cell receptor (beta chain). Its matching antigen is unknown. The data derive from a study of T cells after posttransplantation cyclophosphamide. The table came from immunoSEQ multiplex PCR; TCRdb's copy has only in-frame clones and leaves some out. The sample lists approximately 29,000 clones; roughly 89% were seen once. Study results and limitations: Donor-recipient repertoire similarity was low at 1-2 months, rising over year one. Blood and skin or GI T cell repertoires showed limited TRB overlap.

Per the germline V gene, CDR1 is SGHDT and CDR2 is YYEEEE. The CDR3 extends over 11 amino acids. With 2 bases removed from V and 9 bases from J, the gap between germline ends came to 6 bases. The TCR originated in a man between 45 and 60 years old. The V and J genes are TRBV5-6 and TRBJ2-1; D unclear. The sample consisted of PBMCs. DNA of the CDR3: TGTGCCAGCAGCTTTCTAACTGAGCAGTTCTTC. It translates to CASSFLTEQFF. Drawing the rest from reference TRBV5-6 and TRBJ2-1, the complete variable domain is DAGVTQSPTHLIKTRGQQVTLRCSPKSGHDTVSWYQQALGQGPQFIFQYYEEEERQRGNFPDRFSGHQFPNYSSELNVNALLLGDSALYLCASSFLTEQFFGPGTRLTVL.